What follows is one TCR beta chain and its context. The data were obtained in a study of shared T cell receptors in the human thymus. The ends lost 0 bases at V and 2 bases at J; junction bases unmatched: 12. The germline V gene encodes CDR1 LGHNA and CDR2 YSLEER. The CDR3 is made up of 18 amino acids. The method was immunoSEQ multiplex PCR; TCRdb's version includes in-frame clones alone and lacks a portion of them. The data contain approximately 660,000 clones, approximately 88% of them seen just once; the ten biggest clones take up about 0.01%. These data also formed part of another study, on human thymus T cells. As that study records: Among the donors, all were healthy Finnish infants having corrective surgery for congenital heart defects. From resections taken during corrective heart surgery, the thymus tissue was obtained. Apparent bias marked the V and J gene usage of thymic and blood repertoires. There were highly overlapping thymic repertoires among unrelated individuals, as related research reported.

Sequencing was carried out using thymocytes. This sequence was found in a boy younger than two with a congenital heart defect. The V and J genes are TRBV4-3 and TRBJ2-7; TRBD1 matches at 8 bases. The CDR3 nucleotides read TGCGCCAGCAGCCAAGAGGATAACGAGGCAGGGGGCCCCTACGAGCAGTACTTC. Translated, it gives CASSQEDNEAGGPYEQYF.